Following are 9 T cell receptor beta chains from one sample sequenced in a study of vaccination effects on CD4 cells after COVID-19. TCRdb's table, derived via immunoSEQ multiplex PCR, lists solely in-frame clones and lacks some. The table has roughly 15,000 clones, about two thirds seen once; the top ten hold around 9%. With the ViraFEST assay, the study expanded antigen-specific CD4+ T cells using viral peptide pools, then sequenced them. With 10 days of culture completed, CD4+ T cells were isolated. Two doses of either BNT162b2 or mRNA-1273 were given to each participant. These receptors have no identified antigens. Sequences were derived from CD4+ T cells from PBMCs cultured with SARS-CoV-2 spike peptides, sampled after COVID-19 vaccination. All receptors derive from a human donor who received a COVID-19 vaccine.

The V call is TRBV7-2, the J call TRBJ2-3; a weak D match, TRBD1 (6 bases). Per the germline V gene, CDR1 is SGHTA and CDR2 is FQGNSA. This CDR3 has 16 amino acids. V dropped 3 bases and J dropped 2 bases, with 15 bases sitting between them. CDR3 amino acids: CASSFLGRTATDTQYF. Here the CDR3 DNA reads TGTGCCAGCAGCTTCTTGGGCCGGACAGCCACAGATACGCAGTATTTT.

The chain has TRBV5-1 and TRBJ1-1; weak D call: TRBD1 (6 bases). CDR1 SGHRS and CDR2 YFSETQ come from the germline V gene. This CDR3 comprises 14 residues. V lost 5 bases to trimming and J lost 3 bases, with 14 bases between them. For the CDR3, the DNA is TGCGCCAGCAGAAGTGGAGGGGGGGACACTGAAGCTTTCTTT. Amino acid sequence: CASRSGGGDTEAFF.

This rearrangement joins TRBV4-1 to TRBJ2-6; no clear D. V gave up 4 bases and J gave up 0 bases, with 7 bases separating them. CDR1 is MGHRA, CDR2 YSYEKL, per germline. The CDR3 consists of 15 residues. CDR3 coding DNA: TGCGCCAGCAGCCGAGAGAACTCTGGGGCCAACGTCCTGACTTTC. Encoded protein: CASSRENSGANVLTF.

This clone rates as large. The chain couples TRBV6-5 to TRBJ1-2; the match to TRBD1 covers 9 bases. The germline gives CDR1 MNHEY, CDR2 SVGAGI. V lost 7 bases and J lost 3; bases outside the gene matches: 6. This CDR3 is built from 14 residues. The CDR3 region has the DNA TGTGCCAGCACCAAGGACAGGGGCGACTATGGCTACACCTTC. Amino acids: CASTKDRGDYGYTF.

This clone was seen a handful of times. The rearrangement uses TRBV3-1 (or the pseudogene TRBV3-2) and TRBJ1-1, with 7 bases lining up with TRBD1. Trimming took 1 base from V and 5 from J; bases not matched to a gene: 4. The length of the CDR3 is 14 residues. The germline V gene encodes CDR1 LGHDT and CDR2 YNNKEL (reference sequence). In DNA form, the CDR3 reads TGTGCCAGCAGCCAAGTGACAGGGCGGACTGAAGCTTTCTTT. Translating gives CASSQVTGRTEAFF.

The chain couples TRBV29-1 to TRBJ2-1; tentatively, D is TRBD1 or TRBD2 (5 bases each). This CDR3 spans 13 amino acids. Germline V CDR1 and CDR2: SQVTM, ANQGSEA. V was cut by 7 bases and J by 4 bases, with 14 bases left in between. Here the CDR3 reads CSAGGDQYNEQFF. The CDR3 coding sequence is TGCAGCGCCGGTGGGGACCAGTACAATGAGCAGTTCTTC.

This clone is a singleton in its sample. The chain employs TRBV7-2 and TRBJ2-5, with D uncertain. The V gene's germline CDR1 is SGHTA and CDR2 FQGNSA. The CDR3 runs 13 residues. The V end was cut by 2 bases, the J end by 4 bases, with 8 bases between. CDR3 loop: CASSLSTSETQYF. CDR3 DNA sequence: TGTGCCAGCAGCTTAAGTACCTCAGAGACCCAGTACTTC.

The rearrangement uses TRBV10-2 and TRBJ2-7, with D uncertain. V was shortened by 7 bases and J by 5 bases, with 15 bases between the two germline ends. The CDR3 is 13 residues long. Per germline, CDR1 WSHSY and CDR2 SAAADI. The CDR3 loop reads CASTKGQRNEQYF. CDR3 bases: TGCGCCAGCACCAAAGGGCAACGCAACGAGCAGTACTTC.

This clone was detected only a few times. V is TRBV7-9 and J is TRBJ2-2, with D unclear. The germline V gene has CDR1 SEHNR and CDR2 FQNEAQ (reference sequence). Trimming left V 4 bases short and J 7 bases short, with 7 bases between. There are 12 residues in the CDR3. The CDR3 region is CASSSLYGELFF. CDR3 nucleotide sequence: TGTGCCAGCAGCTCCCTTTACGGGGAGCTGTTTTTT.